This is a list of T cell receptor beta chains from one sample in a study of monozygotic twins with inflammatory bowel disease. From the 5' RACE reads, TCRdb lists one entry per CDR3 protein and no DNA. This sample contains approximately 85,000 distinct CDR3 sequences. Sequenced material: blood. All receptors come from a human donor with ulcerative colitis or Crohn's disease, or a healthy co-twin of an affected twin (not recorded which). The CDR3 runs from the conserved cysteine through the conserved F or W.

j_call v_call cdr3_aa
TRBJ2-1 TRBV18 CASSPGEYEQFF
TRBJ2-1 TRBV7-3 CASSQGVDNEQFF
TRBJ1-1 TRBV12-3/TRBV12-4 CASSLAGRVGTEAFF
TRBJ2-3 TRBV19 CASTLRTGGGGTDTQYF
TRBJ1-1 TRBV12-3/TRBV12-4 CASSHAGTEAFF
TRBJ2-7 TRBV7-9 CASSFQGTGGSYEQYF
TRBJ2-1 TRBV4-2 CASSQDRSSYNEQFF
TRBJ2-3 TRBV14 CASSPYGGATDTQYF
TRBJ1-1 TRBV10-3 CAIRWDGNTEAFF
TRBJ1-2 TRBV5-1 CASSLAAGGADRGGYTF
TRBJ2-1 TRBV11-2 CASSLGAGFLEQFF
TRBJ1-2 TRBV29-1 CSVELANYGYTF
TRBJ1-2 TRBV14 CASSLHPGQEDGYTF
TRBJ1-3 TRBV7-9 CASRPDRFAGNTIYF
TRBJ1-2 TRBV20-1 CSARGGESNYGYTF
TRBJ1-6 TRBV4-1 CASSPRQGGSPLHF
TRBJ2-7 TRBV3-1 CASSPSGTGQREQYF
TRBJ1-2 TRBV11-2 CASSPDRQLGYTF
TRBJ2-3 TRBV7-2 CASSRDLDTQYF
TRBJ2-5 TRBV5-1 CASSWGDSQETQYF
TRBJ1-2 TRBV20-1 CSATGDRPYGYTF
TRBJ2-2 TRBV19 CASSWDELAGELFF
TRBJ2-1 TRBV5-5 CASSLVGGEQFF
TRBJ1-6 TRBV7-9 CATSFPGHSPLHF
TRBJ2-7 TRBV11-2 CASSSHISYEQYF